This T cell receptor (beta chain) derives from a study of blood T cell repertoires in COVID-19. About the research overall: Donors in the United States, Italy and Spain gave samples during acute or convalescent COVID-19. T cells, B-cell-depleted T cells, or PBMCs provided the cDNA or gDNA that served as material.

The CDR3 totals 13 residues. Germline CDR1 and CDR2: MNHEY and SVGAGI. V lost 10 bases, J lost 2 bases, and 5 bases stayed unmatched. Assay: immunoSEQ multiplex PCR; the TCRdb copy retains only in-frame clones and omits some. Found here are over 200,000 clones, around 85% of them singletons; the top ten hold about 1.9%. Assignments of participants to cohorts depended upon their own reported clinical history. Donors in Cohort 3 counted as recovered after two negative PCRs, clearance, or symptom resolution. This TCR was sampled from a woman aged 45-60 years who had recovered from COVID-19. The chain employs TRBV6-5 and TRBJ2-7; 10 bases are shared with TRBD2. Sequenced material: PBMCs or T cells enriched from blood (not recorded which). Written as DNA, the CDR3 is TGTGCCACCCAGCGGGAGGGAGCCTACGAGCAGTACTTC. It is translated as CATQREGAYEQYF.